This T cell receptor (beta chain) was obtained from a study of shared clonotypes between healthy human individuals. Study-level information: Plates per donor: three CD4 naive, three CD4 memory, two CD8 naive, one CD8 memory.

Points from the study as a whole: Sequencing depth was predicted to influence how clonotypes are shared among donors.

In the case of this clone: Its antigen is not known.

Across several immunoSEQ plates, the genomic DNA of each subset was split evenly. Data came from immunoSEQ multiplex PCR; TCRdb stores just in-frame clones and leaves some out. The data hold some 2.1 million clones, with about 94% observed a single time. It was CD45RO-negative cells, positively selected for CCR7, that made up naive CD8 cells, with terminally differentiated effector memory CD45RA+ cells excluded. Every donor was a Caucasian adult from Nashville, Tennessee. The sequence derives from a man aged 18 to 30 in good health. Sequencing was performed on naive CD8+ T cells sorted from blood.

CDR3 nucleotide sequence: TGTGCCAGCAGACCCCTAGGGGAGGGCCGGGGAGATACGCAGTATTTT. Its protein product is CASRPLGEGRGDTQYF. This chain connects TRBV2 to TRBJ2-3, with 7 bases lining up with TRBD2. Germline CDR1 and CDR2: SNHLY and FYNNEI. Trimming took 6 bases from V and 5 from J; bases not matched to a gene: 14. The CDR3 totals 16 residues.